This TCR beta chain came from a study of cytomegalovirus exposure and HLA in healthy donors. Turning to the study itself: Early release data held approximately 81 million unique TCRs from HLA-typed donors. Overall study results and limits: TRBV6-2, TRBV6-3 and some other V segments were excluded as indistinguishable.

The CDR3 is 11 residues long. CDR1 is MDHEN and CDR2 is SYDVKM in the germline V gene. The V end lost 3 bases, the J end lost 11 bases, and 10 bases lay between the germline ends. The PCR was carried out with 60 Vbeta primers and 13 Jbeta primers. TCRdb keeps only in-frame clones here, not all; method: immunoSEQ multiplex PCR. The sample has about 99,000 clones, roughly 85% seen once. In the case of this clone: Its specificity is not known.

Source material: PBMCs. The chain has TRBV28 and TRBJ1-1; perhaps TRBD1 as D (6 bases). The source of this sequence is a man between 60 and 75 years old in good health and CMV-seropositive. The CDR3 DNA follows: TGTGCCAGCAGTTTGGGGCAGGGGGCTTTCTTT. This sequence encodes CASSLGQGAFF. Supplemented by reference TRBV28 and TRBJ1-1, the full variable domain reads DVKVTQSSRYLVKRTGEKVFLECVQDMDHENMFWYRQDPGLGLRLIYFSYDVKMKEKGDIPEGYSVSREKKERFSLILESASTNQTSMYLCASSLGQGAFFGQGTRLTVV.